This TCR beta chain came from a study of blood T cells in healthy people across ages. Study-wide results and caveats: It was the long-lived donors that had more naive CD4+ cells and higher diversity than aged donors. Estimates of diversity drawn from one million T cells were considered underestimates.

There were healthy Caucasian individuals from Russia, aged about 6 to 100, serving as donors. Regarding this clonotype: Its target is unknown.

PCR was performed a second time for about 6 to 12 cycles using a sample-barcoded 5' primer and a J-beta primer mix. Every sample gave at least 2.5 million paired-end reads containing CDR3. TCRdb re-called the 5' RACE reads through MiXCR, storing one row per CDR3 protein. The sample has fewer than 950,000 distinct CDR3 sequences, roughly 35% seen once. Germline V gene sequence: CDR1 MNHEY, CDR2 SVGEGT. The CDR3 is made up of 18 amino acids. Trimming cost V 7 bases and J 4 bases; bases outside gene matches: 16. The source is a young man in good health. The chain links TRBV6-2 or TRBV6-3 to TRBJ1-2; 12 bases map to TRBD1. Sequencing was carried out using blood. In nucleotides, the CDR3 is TGTGCCAGCAAAGCAAACCGGGACAGGGGGCTTTCGGTCTATGGCTACACCTTC. This codes for CASKANRDRGLSVYGYTF.